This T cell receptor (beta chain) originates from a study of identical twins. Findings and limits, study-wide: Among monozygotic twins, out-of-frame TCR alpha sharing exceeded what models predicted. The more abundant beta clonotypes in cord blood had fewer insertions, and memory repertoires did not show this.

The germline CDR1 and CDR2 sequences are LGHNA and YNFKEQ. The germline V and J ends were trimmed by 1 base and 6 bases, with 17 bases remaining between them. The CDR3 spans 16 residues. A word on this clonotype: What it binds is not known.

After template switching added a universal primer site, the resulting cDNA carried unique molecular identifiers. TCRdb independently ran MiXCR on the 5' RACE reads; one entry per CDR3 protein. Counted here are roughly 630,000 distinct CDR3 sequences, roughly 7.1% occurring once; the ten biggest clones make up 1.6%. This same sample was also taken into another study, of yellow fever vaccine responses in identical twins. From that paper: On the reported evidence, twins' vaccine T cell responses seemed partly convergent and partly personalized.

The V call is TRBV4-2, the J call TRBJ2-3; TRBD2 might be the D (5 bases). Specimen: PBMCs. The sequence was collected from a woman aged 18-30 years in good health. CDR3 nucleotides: TGTGCCAGCAGCCAAGTGATATCTAGCTGGTCCGATACGCAGTATTTT. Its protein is CASSQVISSWSDTQYF.